The present entry profiles one T cell receptor (beta chain) with its context. This receptor's antigen is unknown. No base-level quality is on record; no much larger clone is a single base apart. From the cysteine through the phenylalanine, the CDR3 covers 17 amino acids. Of the read, only the CDR3 DNA is kept; its 51 bases are in frame from base 1. The germline V gene specifies SNHLY as CDR1 and FYNNEI as CDR2. Clipping removes 8 bases from V and 1 base from J, with 13 as the unmatched junction base count. This entry belongs to a study of PD-L1 blockade in urothelial cancer listed by TCRdb under 2017. For the wider study: All patients started therapy around 2014 and received atezolizumab 1,200 mg intravenously every 3 weeks. About 85% of the roughly 29 patients were males with bladder-origin urothelial cancer, and about 65% of the roughly 29 reported a prior smoking history. Patients had an ECOG performance status of 0 or 1 and had received between 0 and 3 prior chemotherapy regimens. Blood samples were analyzed at 3 weeks after treatment start (second dose) and at 6 weeks after treatment start. Blood samples gave a median of roughly 150,000 T cells and tens of thousands of unique TCRs, with a median clonality of about 0.078. The study was an exploratory multi-omic analysis of somatic, immune and clinical correlates of response to PD-L1 blockade with atezolizumab in urothelial cancer. TCR sequencing covered pretreatment tumor samples and matched, serially collected peripheral blood taken before and after atezolizumab treatment. Progression-free survival longer than 6 months counted as durable clinical benefit, and TCR features were additionally tested against both progression-free and overall survival. In the same patients, pretreatment tumors underwent whole exome sequencing and RNA sequencing in addition to TCR sequencing. Eight or nine patients reached durable clinical benefit, while 15 to 20 patients did not. Approximately 29 patients had pretreatment blood TCR-seq, 24 had at least one posttreatment blood collection, and 24 had tumor TCR-seq. General study outcomes and caveats: Because of the small sample size (n = 29) and the many exploratory analyses performed, the results are intended to be regarded as hypothesis-generating. Improved progression-free and overall survival was found to be associated with pretreatment peripheral blood TCR clonality below the median. Patients with durable benefit showed greater expansion of tumor-associated TCR clones in peripheral blood 3 weeks after starting treatment (n ≈ 21, p = 0.022).

The time point tag for this specimen amounts to: peripheral blood 6 weeks after treatment start. The cohort included 25 to 30 patients with locally advanced or metastatic urothelial carcinoma who were treated at Memorial Sloan Kettering on a trial protocol. Peripheral blood mononuclear cells were collected pretreatment and during treatment, with between 1 and 8 total time points obtained per patient. The Qiagen DNeasy Blood extraction kit was used to purify genomic DNA from total PBMCs and tumor samples. PBMCs were collected pretreatment and during treatment and were isolated and stored as previously described. Synthetic TCR analog templates were spiked into each PCR so that absolute template abundance could be estimated from read counts. The immunoSEQ assay was used to amplify TCRbeta CDR3 regions from genomic DNA with bias-controlled V and J gene primers. Sequencing of rearranged TCRbeta segments was performed at approximately 20X coverage. The study's own analysis went as follows. Sequencing errors were corrected by clustering and CDR3s were annotated against IMGT to assign V, D and J genes. Downstream analyses used only productive TCRbeta rearrangements, leaving out any out-of-frame or stop-codon sequences. To compute clonality, Shannon entropy was normalized by the log of the number of unique productive sequences and then subtracted from one. Fisher's exact test with Benjamini-Hochberg correction, using a cutoff of adjusted p below 0.01, was how clones that differed between time points or between blood and tumor were identified. Entries here come from immuneACCESS through TCRdb and include only in-frame sequences with V and J called. Some clones fail to appear in such tables; in the studies checked, an unresolved V gene covers under half of the shortfall, and the cause of the remainder is unknown. D and trimming come from the DNA, and the V and J calls and clone size come from that table. Counted in this sample were about 30,000 clones; 70% to 90% of them appeared once. Over 6.5% of the sample lies in the top ten.

Sequenced here: PBMCs, sampled around atezolizumab (anti-PD-L1) treatment. The TCR sequence derives from an elderly man with urothelial cancer. The V and J segments used are TRBV2 and TRBJ2-3, and 9 junctional nucleotides match TRBD2. The encoded CDR3 is CASGAASGKGGTDTQYF. The nucleotides read TGTGCCAGCGGGGCGGCTAGCGGGAAAGGAGGCACAGATACGCAGTATTTT.